This TCR beta chain was obtained from a study of T cells expressing NK-cell markers. TCRdb reanalyzed the 5' RACE reads and collapses them to one entry per CDR3 protein, without DNA. The sample has about 300,000 distinct CDR3 sequences. General study results and limits: These same clonotypes (in four donors) also led the CD3+CD56-NKG2C+ fraction. In a group of several donors, dominant NKG2C+ clonotypes represented roughly 1.0-7.5% of CD8+ T cells.

Germline CDR1 and CDR2: GTSNPN and SVGIG (reference sequence). The CDR3 runs to 11 residues. A word on this clonotype: Its antigen is currently unknown.

The rearrangement links TRBV30 to TRBJ1-1. The sequenced sample was blood T cells: a sorted CD56 or NKG2C T cell subset, CD4+ or CD8+ T cells, or bulk PBMC T cells (not recorded which). The origin of this receptor is a woman between 18 and 70 years old in good health. The CDR3 loop is CAWGSNTEAFF.